The 23 T cell receptor beta chains given below trace back to one sample, sequenced in a study of shared clonotypes between healthy human individuals. Libraries were prepared by immunoSEQ multiplex PCR; TCRdb keeps only in-frame clonotypes and omits some of them. The table lists approximately 1.4 million clones, 95% to 99% of them singletons, with roughly 0.45% in the top ten. The specimen was naive CD4+ T cells sorted from blood. The subset: CD45RA+ positively selected. The receptors were gathered from a man aged 25-45 years in good health.

This chain uses TRBV19 with TRBJ1-5; D is unresolved. Germline CDR1 LNHDA, CDR2 SQIVND (reference sequence). Trimming took off 5 bases at V and 3 bases at J, with 17 bases between the two ends. The CDR3 runs 16 residues. In DNA form, the CDR3 reads TGTGCCAGTAGTCAGGCGGGGAGGGTGGTCAATCAGCCCCAGCATTTT. As protein: CASSQAGRVVNQPQHF.

The V call is TRBV5-4, the J call TRBJ2-2; 7 bases are shared with TRBD2. Trimming at V came to 1 base and at J to 5 bases, leaving 5 bases not matched to a gene. Germline V gives CDR1 SGHNT, CDR2 YYREEE (reference sequence). The CDR3 is 15 residues long. The CDR3 bases are TGTGCCAGCAGCTTGCTGTCTAGCGGAACCGGGGAGCTGTTTTTT. This gives the protein CASSLLSSGTGELFF.

This chain connects TRBV18 to TRBJ2-1, with TRBD2 identical over 9 bases. This CDR3 is 15 amino acids long. Germline V gene data show CDR1 as KGHSH and CDR2 as LQKENI. J was trimmed by 6 bases and V by 2 bases; bases with no gene match: 5. CDR3 sequence (DNA): TGTGCCAGCTCACCAGCGGGAGGGACAGCCAATGAGCAGTTCTTC. Translating it yields CASSPAGGTANEQFF.

J is TRBJ1-1 and V is TRBV28; unclear D gene. Germline CDR1 is MDHEN and CDR2 is SYDVKM. Trimming pared 6 bases from V and 1 base from J, leaving 9 bases between. The CDR3 runs 13 residues. The CDR3 coding sequence is TGTGCCAGCAGCTACGTCCAGAACACTGAAGCTTTCTTT. Translated, it gives CASSYVQNTEAFF.

The genes are TRBV11-1 and TRBJ2-4, with D possibly matching TRBD2 (5 bases). Germline V lookup: CDR1 SGHAT, CDR2 FQDESV (reference sequence). CDR3 length equals 16 residues. The V end was cut by 1 base, the J end by 0 bases, with 10 bases between. In nucleotides, the CDR3 is TGTGCCAGCAGCTTAGGCAGCGGTCTAGCCAAAAACATTCAGTACTTC. It is translated as CASSLGSGLAKNIQYF.

The chain recombines TRBV25-1 with TRBJ2-1, with TRBD1 matching 7 bases. The germline V gene encodes CDR1 MGHDK and CDR2 SYGVNS. There are 13 residues in the CDR3. V trimming: 8 bases; J trimming: 5 bases; junction bases outside the gene matches: 6. DNA for the CDR3: TGTGCCAGCGGCGGACAGGTTAACAATGAGCAGTTCTTC. Its protein is CASGGQVNNEQFF.

V is TRBV19 and J is TRBJ2-1; D may be TRBD2 (6 bases). From germline, CDR1 is LNHDA and CDR2 SQIVND (reference sequence). The CDR3 is 13 amino acids. Trimming took 6 bases from V and 8 from J, leaving 14 bases between them. As DNA, the CDR3 is TGTGCCAGTAGGACTAGAGGGCGCGATGAGCAGTTCTTC. Residues: CASRTRGRDEQFF.

This chain uses TRBV7-6 with TRBJ2-7; tentatively, D is TRBD2 (5 bases). V lost 1 base and J lost 5, with 12 bases in between. CDR3 length: 14 residues. Germline CDR1 is SGHVS and CDR2 is FNYEAQ. For the CDR3, the DNA is TGTGCCAGCAGCTTAGTTGAGGGAATTCACGAGCAGTACTTC. Encoded protein: CASSLVEGIHEQYF.

As concerns this clone: Other DNA variants within this sample encode the same CDR3. The chain carries TRBV18 and TRBJ2-7; 8 bases line up with TRBD1. The CDR3 has 14 amino acids. Germline V gene lookup returns CDR1 KGHSH and CDR2 LQKENI. V gave up 2 bases and J gave up 5 bases; unmatched junction bases: 5. The CDR3 region has the DNA TGTGCCAGCTCACCATTGCAGGGGGCCCACGAGCAGTACTTC. This gives the protein CASSPLQGAHEQYF.

This chain connects TRBV7-9 to TRBJ2-5; 8 nucleotides line up with TRBD2. The ends lost 5 bases at V and 5 bases at J; junction bases unmatched: 13. The CDR3 contains 16 residues. The germline V gene has CDR1 SEHNR and CDR2 FQNEAQ (reference sequence). Here the CDR3 reads CASSPQKIAGNETQYF. The DNA for the CDR3 is TGTGCCAGCAGCCCCCAAAAGATAGCGGGAAATGAGACCCAGTACTTC.

V usage is TRBV29-1 and J usage is TRBJ2-2; tentatively, D is TRBD1 (5 bases). Trimming cost V 0 bases and J 7 bases, with 9 bases left between them. Germline CDR1 and CDR2: SQVTM and ANQGSEA. The CDR3 totals 13 residues. CDR3: CSVEDPGFGELFF. CDR3 DNA sequence: TGCAGCGTTGAAGATCCAGGGTTCGGGGAGCTGTTTTTT.

As regards this clone: The same CDR3 also results from other DNA sequences found in this sample. The V gene is TRBV2, the J gene TRBJ2-5, with a possible D match to TRBD2 (5 bases). This CDR3 has 11 residues. The V and J ends lost 8 bases and 1 base respectively, with 5 bases between them. Germline CDR1 and CDR2: SNHLY and FYNNEI. The DNA for the CDR3 is TGTGCCAGCGCGGGCCAAGAGACCCAGTACTTC. Protein sequence: CASAGQETQYF.

The chain links TRBV7-6 to TRBJ2-7; D remains unclear. The CDR3 covers 14 residues. Germline V CDR1 and CDR2: SGHVS, FNYEAQ. The V end lost 0 bases, the J end lost 1 base, and 7 bases lay between the germline ends. In nucleotides, the CDR3 is TGTGCCAGCAGCTTAGCCGGCAGGTCCTACGAGCAGTACTTC. Protein sequence: CASSLAGRSYEQYF.

The rearrangement links TRBV18 to TRBJ2-7; TRBD2 matches 9 bases. The V and J ends lost 4 bases and 2 bases, in that order; junction bases with no gene match: 15. Germline V gene data show CDR1 as KGHSH and CDR2 as LQKENI. The CDR3 runs to 18 residues. The CDR3 reads CASSRLNTLAGNAYEQYF. The DNA of the CDR3 is TGTGCCAGCTCACGACTTAATACGCTAGCGGGGAACGCCTACGAGCAGTACTTC.

The V gene is TRBV5-6, the J gene TRBJ2-5; 7 nucleotides agree with TRBD2. Trimming at V came to 5 bases and at J to 1 base, leaving 5 bases not matched to a gene. Germline lookup yields CDR1 SGHDT and CDR2 YYEEEE. The length of the CDR3 is 14 residues. CDR3 nucleotide sequence: TGTGCCAGCAGGCATACTAGCGTCCAAGAGACCCAGTACTTC. It is translated as CASRHTSVQETQYF.

A remark on this clone: Other DNA sequences of this sample code for an identical CDR3. V usage is TRBV28 and J usage is TRBJ2-7; D call uncertain. Trimming shortened V by 3 bases and J by 2 bases, and 8 bases separated the two germline ends. This CDR3 has 13 residues. Germline assignment: CDR1 MDHEN and CDR2 SYDVKM. The CDR3 sequence: CASSLQGAYEQYF. The CDR3 DNA sequence: TGTGCCAGCAGTTTGCAAGGCGCCTACGAGCAGTACTTC.

The rearrangement uses TRBV19 and TRBJ2-1, with TRBD1 matching over 7 bases. Germline V CDR1 and CDR2: LNHDA, SQIVND (reference sequence). CDR3 length equals 16 residues. V gave up 4 bases and J gave up 0 bases; unmatched junction bases: 6. DNA for the CDR3: TGTGCCAGTAGTACCGCGAAGGGGGCCTCCTACAATGAGCAGTTCTTC. Protein product: CASSTAKGASYNEQFF.

Regarding this clone: One end of the junction is discordant with germline, which a read error may explain. The chain carries TRBV7-7 and TRBJ2-7; 11 nucleotides align to TRBD2. This CDR3 has 15 amino acids. CDR1 and CDR2 (germline): SSHAT, FNYEAQ (reference sequence). Written as DNA, the CDR3 is TGTGCTAGCAGCCCGGGACTAGCGGCATCCTACGAGCAGTACTTC. As protein: CASSPGLAASYEQYF.

V and J are TRBV28 and TRBJ1-5; 10 nucleotides match TRBD1. This CDR3 is built from 15 residues. Germline loops: CDR1 MDHEN, CDR2 SYDVKM. J was trimmed by 6 bases and V by 3 bases; bases with no gene match: 5. Here the CDR3 reads CASSLSGDRGQPQHF. CDR3 nucleotides: TGTGCCAGCAGTTTGTCGGGGGACAGGGGTCAGCCCCAGCATTTT. Complete variable domain (other parts from reference TRBV28 and TRBJ1-5): DVKVTQSSRYLVKRTGEKVFLECVQDMDHENMFWYRQDPGLGLRLIYFSYDVKMKEKGDIPEGYSVSREKKERFSLILESASTNQTSMYLCASSLSGDRGQPQHFGDGTRLSIL.

The genes are TRBV29-1 and TRBJ1-1; unclear D gene. V was shortened by 2 bases and J by 8 bases, with 15 bases between the two germline ends. Germline CDR1 reads SQVTM; CDR2 reads ANQGSEA. CDR3 length: 13 residues. In DNA form, the CDR3 reads TGCAGCGTTGAACCATACACCTTGGGCGAAGCTTTCTTT. Protein: CSVEPYTLGEAFF.

This chain joins TRBV4-3 and TRBJ2-7; 8 positions agree with TRBD2. CDR1 and CDR2 (germline): LGHNA, YSLEER. The V and J ends lost 1 base and 3 bases, in that order; junction bases with no gene match: 5. The CDR3 contains 15 residues. CDR3 DNA: TGCGCCAGCAGCCAAGGTCAAGCGGGAGTCTACGAGCAGTACTTC. It encodes CASSQGQAGVYEQYF.

J is TRBJ2-3 and V is TRBV7-3, with TRBD2 as a possible D gene (6 bases). Germline lookup yields CDR1 SGHTA and CDR2 FQGTGA. This CDR3 contains 14 residues. V was clipped by 4 bases and J by 3 bases, with 11 bases between them. CDR3 coding DNA: TGTGCCAGCAGCTCCGGCGGGGCGACAGATACGCAGTATTTT. It translates to CASSSGGATDTQYF.

The genes are TRBV5-6 and TRBJ2-7, with D hard to call. V was clipped by 1 base and J by 0 bases, with 17 bases between them. Germline V CDR1 and CDR2: SGHDT, YYEEEE. The CDR3 extends over 17 amino acids. CDR3 region: CASSLYLDFQRSYEQYF. CDR3 coding DNA: TGTGCCAGCAGCTTGTATCTAGACTTCCAGCGCTCCTACGAGCAGTACTTC.